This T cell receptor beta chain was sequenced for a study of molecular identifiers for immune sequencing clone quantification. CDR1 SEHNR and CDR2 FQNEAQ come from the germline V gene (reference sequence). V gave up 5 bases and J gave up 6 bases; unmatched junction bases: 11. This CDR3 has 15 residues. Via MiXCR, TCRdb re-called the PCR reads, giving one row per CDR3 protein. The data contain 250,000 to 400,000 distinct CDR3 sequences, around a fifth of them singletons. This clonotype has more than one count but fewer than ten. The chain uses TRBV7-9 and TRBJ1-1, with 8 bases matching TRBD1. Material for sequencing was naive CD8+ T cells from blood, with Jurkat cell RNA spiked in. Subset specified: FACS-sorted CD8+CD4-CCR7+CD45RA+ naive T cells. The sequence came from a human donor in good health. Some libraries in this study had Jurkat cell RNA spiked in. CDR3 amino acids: CASSPDTGGYAEAFF. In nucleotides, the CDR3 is TGTGCCAGCAGCCCAGATACAGGGGGTTACGCTGAAGCTTTCTTT.